This is a list of T cell receptor beta chains from one sample in a study of T cell responses to AZD1222 COVID-19 vaccine. Only in-frame clones appear in the TCRdb table, and some are missing; sequencing was by immunoSEQ multiplex PCR. Of about 150,000 clones listed, 70% to 90% are singletons. Sequenced material: peripheral blood, taken on day 0 of MenACWY control vaccination. Source of these receptors: an adult in good health. The CDR3 runs from the conserved cysteine through the conserved F or W. The D gene is left open where the match is weak. Part of the rows lack a size; the others show once, few, many or a class for expanded clones.

NA	TRBV19	TRBJ1-1	NA	16	TGTGCCAGTAGTATATCAGGACAGCCTATGAACACTGAAGCTTTCTTT	CASSISGQPMNTEAFF
NA	TRBV9	TRBJ2-3	NA	14	TGTGCCAGCAGCTCCCCAGCTAGCACAGATACGCAGTATTTT	CASSSPASTDTQYF
NA	TRBV30	TRBJ2-1	NA	13	TGTGCCTGGAGCATTACAAACCACAATGAGCAGTTCTTC	CAWSITNHNEQFF
NA	TRBV2	TRBJ1-4	NA	16	TGTGCCAGTAATTTTGGCGGGAGGCCAACTAATGAAAAACTGTTTTTT	CASNFGGRPTNEKLFF
few	TRBV3-1/TRBV3-2	TRBJ1-6	TRBD1	15	TGTGCCAGCAGCCAGGACAGGGTTCTTAATTCACCCCTCCACTTT	CASSQDRVLNSPLHF
NA	TRBV11-3	TRBJ1-1	NA	14	TGTGCCAGCAGCTTCGAAGGGATGATCACTGAAGCTTTCTTT	CASSFEGMITEAFF
NA	TRBV29-1	TRBJ2-7	TRBD2	12	TGCAGCGTTGCTAGCGGGGGATACGAGCAGTACTTC	CSVASGGYEQYF
NA	TRBV18	TRBJ2-6	NA	17	TGTGCCAGCTCACAAACAGGGCCTACCTCTGGGGCCAACGTCCTGACTTTC	CASSQTGPTSGANVLTF
NA	TRBV9	TRBJ2-1	NA	16	TGTGCCAGCAGCGTAGAGCCGGTAAACTCCTACAATGAGCAGTTCTTC	CASSVEPVNSYNEQFF
NA	TRBV28	TRBJ1-5	TRBD1	16	TGTGCCAGCAGTACCCGCCGCAGGGGGAATGGCCAGCCCCAGCATTTT	CASSTRRRGNGQPQHF
NA	TRBV6-5	TRBJ1-5	NA	16	TGTGCCAGCAGTTACTCCCGGGACGGACCCAATCAGCCCCAGCATTTT	CASSYSRDGPNQPQHF
once	TRBV7-3	TRBJ2-3	NA	13	TGTGCCAGCAGCTTAAGAGGAGAGGGCTCGCAGTATTTT	CASSLRGEGSQYF
once	TRBV2	TRBJ1-2	NA	13	TGTGCCAGCAGTGAAACAGGAAACTATGGCTACACCTTC	CASSETGNYGYTF
NA	TRBV11-3	TRBJ1-1	NA	15	TGTGCCAGCAGCTTAGTTCGATGGGGGGGGACTGAAGCTTTCTTT	CASSLVRWGGTEAFF
NA	TRBV5-1	TRBJ2-7	NA	15	TGCGCCAGCAGCATCCGTCCGACAAGTACCTACGAGCAGTACTTC	CASSIRPTSTYEQYF
NA	TRBV5-4	TRBJ1-5	NA	15	TGTGCCAGCAGCCCTACACCCCTATACAATCAGCCCCAGCATTTT	CASSPTPLYNQPQHF
NA	TRBV29-1	TRBJ1-1	NA	13	TGCAGCTCAAAACCGCGGGGGAACACTGAAGCTTTCTTT	CSSKPRGNTEAFF
NA	TRBV4-2	TRBJ1-4	NA	15	TGTGCCAGCAGCGGAAACAGGATAGCTAATGAAAAACTGTTTTTT	CASSGNRIANEKLFF
NA	TRBV28	TRBJ1-2	NA	15	TGTGCCAGCAGAGTACAGGGTGGGGCTAACTATGGCTACACCTTC	CASRVQGGANYGYTF
NA	TRBV7-2	TRBJ1-3	NA	13	TGTGCCAGCAGCGCGCGACTTGGAAACACCATATATTTT	CASSARLGNTIYF
NA	TRBV2	TRBJ1-1	NA	14	TGTGCCACCTCTCCCACCAGGGGTTTCACTGAAGCTTTCTTT	CATSPTRGFTEAFF
NA	TRBV4-3	TRBJ1-2	NA	14	TGCGCCAGCAGCCAAGACAGGGCCGCTTATGGCTACACCTTC	CASSQDRAAYGYTF
NA	TRBV27	TRBJ2-7	NA	14	TGTGCCAGCAGTCCTGCCGGGGGTACCTACGAGCAGTACTTC	CASSPAGGTYEQYF
NA	TRBV28	TRBJ1-2	NA	16	TGTGCCAGCTGCCCTCCGCTAATCTGGAAACACTATGGCTACACCTTC	CASCPPLIWKHYGYTF
NA	TRBV29-1	TRBJ1-1	NA	13	TGCAGCGTTGTAAGGCAGTGGGGGACTGAAGCTTTCTTT	CSVVRQWGTEAFF
NA	TRBV5-1	TRBJ1-6	NA	15	TGCGCCAGCAGCTTGGCGAGTTCTGGGAGTTCACCCCTCCACTTT	CASSLASSGSSPLHF
NA	TRBV24-1	TRBJ1-4	NA	14	TGTGCCACCAGTGATGCGGGGGCTGGTGAAAAACTGTTTTTT	CATSDAGAGEKLFF
NA	TRBV5-8	TRBJ1-3	NA	16	TGTGCCAGCAATTTACAGGGAACCTACTCTGGAAACACCATATATTTT	CASNLQGTYSGNTIYF
NA	TRBV6-2/TRBV6-3	TRBJ2-3	NA	14	TGTGCCAGCAGTTACACGACAGCCACAGATACGCAGTATTTT	CASSYTTATDTQYF
NA	TRBV28	TRBJ2-3	TRBD2	15	TGTGCCAGCAGTCCGGGGACTACTCGGTCAGATACGCAGTATTTT	CASSPGTTRSDTQYF
NA	TRBV5-4	TRBJ1-1	NA	15	TGTGCCAGCAGCTTTGGGAGGGGGATGAACACTGAAGCTTTCTTT	CASSFGRGMNTEAFF
once	TRBV9	TRBJ2-7	NA	14	TGTGCCAGCAGCGTAGGGACAGTCTCCTACGAGCAGTACTTC	CASSVGTVSYEQYF
few	TRBV27	TRBJ2-7	NA	15	TGTGCCAGCAGTTTAAGACCGCAAAGCTCCTACGAGCAGTACTTC	CASSLRPQSSYEQYF
few	TRBV7-2	TRBJ1-3	NA	12	TGTGCCAGCAGGGAAGATGGAAACACCATATATTTT	CASREDGNTIYF
NA	TRBV6-1	TRBJ1-6	NA	15	TGTGCCAGCACTATACGGGGGTTTGATAATTCACCCTTCCACTTT	CASTIRGFDNSPFHF
NA	TRBV19	TRBJ1-5	NA	15	TGTGCCAGCCGGGGACTGCTGGGCAGCAATCAGCCCCAGCATTTT	CASRGLLGSNQPQHF